Listed below are T cell receptor beta chains from one sample, sequenced in a study of somatic mutations in cytotoxic T cells in rheumatoid arthritis. Clones were sequenced by immunoSEQ multiplex PCR, and TCRdb holds only the in-frame ones, with some missing. The table records roughly 12,000 clones, 70% to 80% of them present only once. Sequenced material: CD8+ T cells sorted from blood. The source is a man in his fifties or sixties in good health. Each CDR3 is given with its conserved first and last residue. The D gene is left open where the match is weak. Not every row has a clone size; where given, it reads once, few, many or a size class.

V gene	clone size	D gene	J gene	CDR3 protein	CDR3 DNA
TRBV2	NA	NA	TRBJ1-2	CASSARGSDYGYTF	TGTGCCAGCAGTGCCAGGGGAAGCGACTATGGCTACACCTTC
TRBV7-9	NA	NA	TRBJ2-2	CASSSPDRTQGAPGELFF	TGTGCCAGCAGCTCCCCCGACAGGACCCAAGGAGCTCCCGGGGAGCTGTTTTTT
TRBV6-1	NA	NA	TRBJ2-7	CASSESVGGWDEQYF	TGTGCCAGCAGTGAATCTGTGGGAGGTTGGGACGAGCAGTACTTC
TRBV5-8	NA	NA	TRBJ1-1	CASSLVLNTEAFF	TGTGCCAGCAGCTTGGTGCTGAACACTGAAGCTTTCTTT
TRBV6-1	NA	NA	TRBJ1-4	CASKGHGEKLFF	TGTGCCAGTAAGGGGCATGGGGAAAAACTGTTTTTT
TRBV4-3	NA	NA	TRBJ2-1	CASSQSGSSYNEQFF	TGCGCCAGCAGCCAATCCGGGAGTTCCTACAATGAGCAGTTCTTC
TRBV7-9	once	NA	TRBJ1-1	CASSGSWDGIEAFF	TGTGCCAGCAGCGGGTCCTGGGACGGGATTGAAGCTTTCTTT
TRBV5-4	NA	NA	TRBJ2-5	CASSLGTVQETQYF	TGTGCCAGCAGCTTGGGGACAGTCCAAGAGACCCAGTACTTC
TRBV14	once	NA	TRBJ2-1	CASSQDSVSEVRFF	TGTGCCAGCAGCCAAGACTCCGTTTCTGAGGTGCGGTTCTTC
TRBV19	NA	TRBD1	TRBJ1-1	CASTLTGGNTEAFF	TGTGCCAGTACCCTGACAGGGGGGAACACTGAAGCTTTCTTT
TRBV28	once	NA	TRBJ1-5	CASSSGVSSNQPQHF	TGTGCCAGCAGTTCAGGGGTTTCTAGCAATCAGCCCCAGCATTTT
TRBV10-1	NA	NA	TRBJ2-2	CASSQGAAGELFF	TGCGCCAGCTCTCAAGGGGCAGCCGGGGAGCTGTTTTTT
TRBV11-3	NA	NA	TRBJ1-3	CASSDTGIVSGNTIYF	TGTGCCAGCAGCGATACCGGGATCGTCTCTGGAAACACCATATATTTT
TRBV27	NA	TRBD2	TRBJ2-1	CASSLSRRLARNEQFF	TGTGCCAGCAGTTTAAGTAGGAGACTAGCGAGGAATGAGCAGTTCTTC
TRBV7-9	NA	TRBD2	TRBJ2-1	CASSTGGGNEQFF	TGTGCCAGCAGCACGGGAGGGGGCAATGAGCAGTTCTTC
TRBV7-6	NA	TRBD1	TRBJ1-1	CASSLDRGKTEAFF	TGTGCCAGCAGCCTGGACAGGGGTAAAACTGAAGCTTTCTTT